This T cell receptor beta chain was sequenced in a study of OX40 agonist ivuxolimab in advanced cancers. Study overall: Patients achieving partial responses numbered three: one hepatocellular carcinoma case and two cutaneous melanoma cases.

The CDR3 has 15 residues. This clone appeared a single time. What it binds is not known. Sequencing was performed with immunoSEQ multiplex PCR; in TCRdb, only in-frame clones are kept and a portion is missing. The table lists 35,000 to 45,000 clones, 65% to 90% of them singletons. Points from the study as a whole: Fewer expanded clones were found on average in CD4+ than in CD8+ T cells. Clonal expansion in partial responders at 0.1-3.0 mg/kg ranked among the lowest.

Material: CD4+ or CD8+ T cells sorted from blood, obtained in a trial of the OX40 agonist ivuxolimab. The rearrangement uses TRBV21-1 and TRBJ1-5. TRBV21-1 is marked as a pseudogene. The clonotype was recovered from an adult with an advanced solid tumor such as melanoma, head and neck, liver or kidney cancer. CDR3: CASSKDGRGRQPQHF. CDR3 sequence (DNA): TGTGCCAGCAGCAAAGATGGGCGGGGGCGTCAGCCCCAGCATTTT.